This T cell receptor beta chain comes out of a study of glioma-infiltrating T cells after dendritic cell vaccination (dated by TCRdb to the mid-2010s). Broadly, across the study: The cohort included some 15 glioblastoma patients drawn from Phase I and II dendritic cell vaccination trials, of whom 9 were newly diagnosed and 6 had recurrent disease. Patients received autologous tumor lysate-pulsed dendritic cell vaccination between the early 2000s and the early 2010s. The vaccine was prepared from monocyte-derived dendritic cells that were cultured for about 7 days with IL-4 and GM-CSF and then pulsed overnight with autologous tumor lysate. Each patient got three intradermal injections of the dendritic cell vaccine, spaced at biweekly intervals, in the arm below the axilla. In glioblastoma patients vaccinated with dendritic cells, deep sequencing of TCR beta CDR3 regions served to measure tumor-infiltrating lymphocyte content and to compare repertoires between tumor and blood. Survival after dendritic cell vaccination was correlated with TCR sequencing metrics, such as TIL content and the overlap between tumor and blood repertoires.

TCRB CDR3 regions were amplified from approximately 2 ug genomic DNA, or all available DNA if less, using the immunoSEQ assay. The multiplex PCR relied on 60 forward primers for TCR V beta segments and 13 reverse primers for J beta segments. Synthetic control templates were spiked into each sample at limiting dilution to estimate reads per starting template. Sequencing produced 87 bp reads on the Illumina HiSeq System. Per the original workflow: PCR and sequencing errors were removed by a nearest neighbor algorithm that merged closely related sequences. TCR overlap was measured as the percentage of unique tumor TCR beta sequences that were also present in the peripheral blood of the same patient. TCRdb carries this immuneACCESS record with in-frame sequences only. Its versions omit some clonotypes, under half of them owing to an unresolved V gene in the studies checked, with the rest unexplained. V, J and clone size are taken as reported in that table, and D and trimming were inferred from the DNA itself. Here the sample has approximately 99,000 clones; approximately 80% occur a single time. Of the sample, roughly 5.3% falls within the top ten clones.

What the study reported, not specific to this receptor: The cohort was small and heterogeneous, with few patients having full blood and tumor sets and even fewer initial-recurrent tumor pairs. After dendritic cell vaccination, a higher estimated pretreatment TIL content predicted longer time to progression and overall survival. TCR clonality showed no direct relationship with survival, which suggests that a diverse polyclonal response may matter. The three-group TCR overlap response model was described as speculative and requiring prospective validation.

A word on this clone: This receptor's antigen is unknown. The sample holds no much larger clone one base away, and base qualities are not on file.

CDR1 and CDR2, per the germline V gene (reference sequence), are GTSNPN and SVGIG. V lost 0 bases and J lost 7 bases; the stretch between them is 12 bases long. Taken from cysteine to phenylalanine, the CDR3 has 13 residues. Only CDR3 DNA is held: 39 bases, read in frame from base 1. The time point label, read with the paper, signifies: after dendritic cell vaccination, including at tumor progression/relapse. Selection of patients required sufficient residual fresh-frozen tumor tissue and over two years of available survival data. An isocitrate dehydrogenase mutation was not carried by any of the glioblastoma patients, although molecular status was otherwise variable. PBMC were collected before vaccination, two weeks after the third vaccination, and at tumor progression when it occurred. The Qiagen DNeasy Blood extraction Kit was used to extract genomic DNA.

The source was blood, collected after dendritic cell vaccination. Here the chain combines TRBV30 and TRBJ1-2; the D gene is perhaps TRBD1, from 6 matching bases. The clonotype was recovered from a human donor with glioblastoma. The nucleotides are TGTGCCTGGAGTGTAGGGGGGGCTGTTGGCTACACCTTC. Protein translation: CAWSVGGAVGYTF.